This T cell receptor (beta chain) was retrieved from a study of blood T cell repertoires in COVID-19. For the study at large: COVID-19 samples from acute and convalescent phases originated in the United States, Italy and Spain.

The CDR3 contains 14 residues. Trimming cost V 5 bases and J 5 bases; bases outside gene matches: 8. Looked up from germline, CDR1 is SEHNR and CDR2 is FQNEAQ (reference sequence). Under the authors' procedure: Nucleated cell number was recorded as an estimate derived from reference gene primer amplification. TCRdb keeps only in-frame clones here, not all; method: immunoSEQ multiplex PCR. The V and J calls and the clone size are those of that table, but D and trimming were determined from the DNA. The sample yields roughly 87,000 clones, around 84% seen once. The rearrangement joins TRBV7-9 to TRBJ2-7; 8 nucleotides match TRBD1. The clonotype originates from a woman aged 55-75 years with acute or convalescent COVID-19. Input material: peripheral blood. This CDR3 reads CASSLRDRSHEQYF. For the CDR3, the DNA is TGTGCCAGCAGCCTCCGGGACAGGTCCCACGAGCAGTACTTC.